This T cell receptor beta chain is drawn from a study of beta chain features in type 1 diabetes. Study at large: The samples had roughly 110,000,000 sorted cells examined in all.

Germline V gene lookup returns CDR1 SGDLS and CDR2 YYNGEE. The CDR3 extends over 13 amino acids. The ends lost 2 bases at V and 9 bases at J; junction bases unmatched: 6. Expressed TCRB transcripts were sequenced after all isolated RNA was converted to cDNA. Read counts averaged approximately 3.5 million for samples of naive, central memory and regulatory T cells. Sequenced by immunoSEQ multiplex PCR; TCRdb stores in-frame clones only, minus some. Altogether 430,000 or so clones are present, over 10% being singletons, with the ten largest covering 0.04% to 0.05%. J is TRBJ1-1 and V is TRBV9; 8 positions match TRBD1. Sequencing used naive CD4+ T cells from blood. The source of this sequence is a woman aged 18-30 years in good health. CDR3 nucleotides: TGTGCCAGCAGCGTCATAGGACAGGGACAAGCTTTCTTT. Amino acid sequence: CASSVIGQGQAFF.